This T cell receptor beta chain was sequenced in a study of monozygotic twins with inflammatory bowel disease. General study points: Healthy twins shared more clonotypes with others than IBD patients, most markedly active ones. No repertoire similarity difference was seen between concordant and discordant twins; power was possibly limited.

The V gene's germline CDR1 is SGHRS and CDR2 YFSETQ. The CDR3 consists of 13 residues. Points on this clonotype: Its target is not known.

Approximately 3,600 ng of total RNA went into each TCR library. TCRdb re-called the 5' RACE reads and catalogs CDR3 proteins one per entry, DNA excluded. This repertoire includes some 190,000 distinct CDR3 sequences. The chain employs TRBV5-1 and TRBJ1-3. The clonotype comes from a human donor with ulcerative colitis or Crohn's disease, or a healthy co-twin of an affected twin (not recorded which). Specimen: blood. This CDR3 reads CASSVDSGNTIYF.